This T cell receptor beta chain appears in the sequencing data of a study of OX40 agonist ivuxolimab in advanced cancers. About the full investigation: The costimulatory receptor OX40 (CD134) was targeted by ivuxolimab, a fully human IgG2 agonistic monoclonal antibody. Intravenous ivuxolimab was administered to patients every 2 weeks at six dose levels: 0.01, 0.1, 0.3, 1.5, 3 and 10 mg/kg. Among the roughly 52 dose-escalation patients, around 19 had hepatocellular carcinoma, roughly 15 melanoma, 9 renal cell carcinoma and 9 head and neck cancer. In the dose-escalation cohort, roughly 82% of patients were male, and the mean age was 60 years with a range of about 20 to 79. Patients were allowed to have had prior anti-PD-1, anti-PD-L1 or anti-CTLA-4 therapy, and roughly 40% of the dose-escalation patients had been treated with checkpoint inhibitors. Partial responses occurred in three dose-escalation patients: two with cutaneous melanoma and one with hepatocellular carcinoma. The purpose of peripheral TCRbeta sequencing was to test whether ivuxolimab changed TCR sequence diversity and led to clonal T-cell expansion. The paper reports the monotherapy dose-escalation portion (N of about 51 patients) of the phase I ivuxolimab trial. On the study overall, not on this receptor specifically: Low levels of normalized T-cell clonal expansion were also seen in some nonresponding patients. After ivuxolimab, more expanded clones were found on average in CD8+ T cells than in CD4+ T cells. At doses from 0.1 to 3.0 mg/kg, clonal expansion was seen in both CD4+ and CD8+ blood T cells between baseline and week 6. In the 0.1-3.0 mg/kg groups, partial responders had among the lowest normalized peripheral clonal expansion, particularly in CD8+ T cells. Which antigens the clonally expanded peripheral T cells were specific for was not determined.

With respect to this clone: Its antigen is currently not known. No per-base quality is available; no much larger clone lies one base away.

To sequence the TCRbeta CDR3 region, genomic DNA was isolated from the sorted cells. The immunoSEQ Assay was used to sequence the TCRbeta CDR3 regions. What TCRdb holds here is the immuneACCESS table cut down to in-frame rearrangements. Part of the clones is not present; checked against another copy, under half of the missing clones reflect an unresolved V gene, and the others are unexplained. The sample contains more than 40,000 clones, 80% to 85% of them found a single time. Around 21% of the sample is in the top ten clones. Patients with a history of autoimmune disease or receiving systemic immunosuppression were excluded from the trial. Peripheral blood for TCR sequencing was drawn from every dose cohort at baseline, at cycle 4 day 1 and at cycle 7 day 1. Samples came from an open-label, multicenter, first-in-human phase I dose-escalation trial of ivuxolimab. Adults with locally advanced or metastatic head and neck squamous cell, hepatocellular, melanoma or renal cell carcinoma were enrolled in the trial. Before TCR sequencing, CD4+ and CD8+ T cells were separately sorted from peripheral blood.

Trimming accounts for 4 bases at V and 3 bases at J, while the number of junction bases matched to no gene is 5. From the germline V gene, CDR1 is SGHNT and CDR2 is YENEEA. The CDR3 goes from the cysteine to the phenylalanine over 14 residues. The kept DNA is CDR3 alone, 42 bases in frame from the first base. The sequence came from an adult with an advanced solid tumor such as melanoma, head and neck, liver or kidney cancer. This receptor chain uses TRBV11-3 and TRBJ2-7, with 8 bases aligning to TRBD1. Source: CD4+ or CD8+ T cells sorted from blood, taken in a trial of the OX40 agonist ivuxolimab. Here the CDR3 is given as CASSSRTGSYEQYF. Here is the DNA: TGTGCCAGCAGCTCCAGGACAGGGAGCTACGAGCAGTACTTC. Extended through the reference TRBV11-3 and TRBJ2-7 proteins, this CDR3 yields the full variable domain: EAGVVQSPRYKIIEKKQPVAFWCNPISGHNTLYWYLQNLGQGPELLIRYENEEAVDDSQLPKDRFSAERLKGVDSTLKIQPAELGDSAVYLCASSSRTGSYEQYFGPGTRLTVT.